The 21 T cell receptor beta chains below all came from one sample that was sequenced in a study of CD8+CD57+ T cells in acquired aplastic anemia. Patients chosen for sequencing had shown CD8+CD57+ cell expansion by flow cytometry. According to the study, genomic DNA was the template for TCR beta VDJ and CDR3 profiling. One entry per CDR3 protein, called by TCRdb with MiXCR from the reads. The sample records some 180,000 distinct CDR3 sequences, about three fifths being singletons. What was sequenced was sorted CD4+, CD8+, or CD8+CD57+ T cells (not recorded which) from PBMCs. Every receptor here comes from a human donor with aplastic anemia.

This chain connects TRBV10-3 to TRBJ1-2, with TRBD1 matching 8 bases. Looked up from germline, CDR1 is ENHRY and CDR2 is SYGVKD. With 0 bases clipped from V and 8 bases from J, the junction kept 11 bases outside the gene matches. The CDR3 covers 16 residues. CDR3 loop: CAISESRTGLELGYTF. CDR3 sequence (DNA): TGTGCCATCAGTGAGTCTCGGACAGGGCTCGAGCTGGGCTACACCTTC.

Only one count was recorded for this clonotype. This sequence joins TRBV24-1 and TRBJ2-3; D may be TRBD2 (6 bases). Trimming took 3 bases from V and 0 from J, leaving 12 bases between them. This CDR3 region has 16 residues. Germline V CDR1 and CDR2: KGHDR, SFDVKD. The CDR3: CATSDTGGISTDTQYF. In DNA form, the CDR3 reads TGTGCCACCAGTGATACGGGCGGGATCAGCACAGATACGCAGTATTTT.

The rearrangement uses TRBV20-1 and TRBJ2-1, with D unresolved. Germline V gene lookup returns CDR1 DFQATT and CDR2 SNEGSKA (reference sequence). The germline V and J ends were trimmed by 0 bases and 10 bases, with 10 bases remaining between them. The CDR3 length is 12 residues. The CDR3 sequence: CSARDRTEEQFF. CDR3 sequence (DNA): TGCAGTGCTAGAGATAGGACGGAGGAGCAGTTCTTC.

Worth noting for this clonotype: Given a much more abundant clone one base away, this may be a read error. This chain's CDR3 is CASSLGKTYGYTF. The CDR3 nucleotides are TGTGCCAGCAGTTTGGGGAAAACCTATGGCTACACCTTC. V is TRBV12-3 or TRBV12-4 and J is TRBJ1-2, with no clear D. Trimming took off 3 bases at V and 4 bases at J, with 9 bases between the two ends. The CDR3 contains 13 residues.

This clonotype was counted between two and nine times. The gene calls are TRBV10-2 and TRBJ2-3, with 7 positions matching TRBD2. The germline V gene encodes CDR1 WSHSY and CDR2 SAAADI. The V gene end was trimmed by 0 bases and the J gene end by 9 bases; junction bases not matched to a gene: 12. This CDR3 spans 16 amino acids. This CDR3 reads CASSESRASGKRTQYF. The CDR3 coding sequence is TGCGCCAGCAGTGAGTCGAGGGCTAGCGGCAAACGGACGCAGTATTTT.

The chain links TRBV24-1 to TRBJ2-1; 10 positions match TRBD1. The V gene's germline CDR1 is KGHDR and CDR2 SFDVKD. The trim removed 4 bases at V and 5 bases at J, leaving 13 bases unmatched. The CDR3 has 18 residues. The CDR3 coding sequence is TGTGCCACCAGTGAACCGAAGGGACAGGGGAAGAGGGACAATGAGCAGTTCTTC. Its protein product is CATSEPKGQGKRDNEQFF.

This clonotype was observed a few times. The chain combines TRBV10-3 with TRBJ2-7; 12 nucleotides agree with TRBD2. Trimming at V came to 4 bases and at J to 4 bases, leaving 8 bases not matched to a gene. Germline CDR1 reads ENHRY; CDR2 reads SYGVKD. The CDR3 is 16 residues long. CDR3 sequence: CAISGRETSGGYEQYF. The CDR3 DNA follows: TGTGCCATCAGTGGACGGGAGACTAGCGGGGGATACGAGCAGTACTTC.

This chain joins TRBV29-1 and TRBJ1-4, with 9 bases lining up with TRBD1. This CDR3 spans 13 amino acids. Germline V lookup: CDR1 SQVTM, CDR2 ANQGSEA. The trim removed 6 bases at V and 5 bases at J, leaving 4 bases unmatched. The CDR3 sequence is CSVYTGGNEKLFF. The CDR3 coding sequence is TGCAGCGTCTACACAGGGGGCAATGAAAAACTGTTTTTT. Combining the CDR3 with reference TRBV29-1 and TRBJ1-4 gives the whole variable domain SAVISQKPSRDICQRGTSLTIQCQVDSQVTMMFWYRQQPGQSLTLIATANQGSEATYESGFVIDKFPISRPNLTFSTLTVSNMSPEDSSIYLCSVYTGGNEKLFFGSGTQLSVL.

This clonotype has a count of ten or more. J is TRBJ1-5 and V is TRBV30; 7 bases are a match to TRBD1. The CDR3 consists of 15 residues. Unmatched junction bases numbered 11, after V lost 5 bases and J lost 4 bases. CDR1 is GTSNPN, CDR2 SVGIG, per germline (reference sequence). CDR3 nucleotide sequence: TGTGCCTGGGAGGAAGGGGCAGGGGGGAATCAGCCCCAGCATTTT. This gives the protein CAWEEGAGGNQPQHF.

As regards this clonotype: Its ends do not fully match the called genes, so a read error is possible. This sequence joins TRBV24-1 and TRBJ2-1; TRBD1 matches 9 bases. The CDR3 totals 16 residues. Looked up from germline, CDR1 is KGHDR and CDR2 is SFDVKD. The CDR3 loop reads CATSGQTGGSYNEQFF. As DNA, the CDR3 is TGTGCCACCAGTGGTCAGACAGGGGGATCCTACAATGAGCAATTCTTC.

The rearrangement uses TRBV29-1 and TRBJ1-2; TRBD1 might be the D (6 bases). The germline V gene encodes CDR1 SQVTM and CDR2 ANQGSEA. This CDR3 has 12 residues. V lost 2 bases and J lost 2, with 6 bases in between. The CDR3 DNA reads TGCAGCGTTGAAAGGGGGAACTATGGCTACACCTTC. It yields the protein CSVERGNYGYTF.

In this sample, this clonotype turned up a few times. The chain is built from TRBV27 and TRBJ1-2, with a possible D match to TRBD1 (6 bases). Germline-derived CDR1 and CDR2 are MNHEY and SMNVEV (reference sequence). V gave up 3 bases and J gave up 8 bases, with 19 bases separating them. This CDR3 spans 15 amino acids. The CDR3 DNA is TGTGCCAGCAGTTTGATCCCTACAGGGTTTGGAGGCTACACCTTC. Residues: CASSLIPTGFGGYTF.

This clonotype was seen only once. The chain couples TRBV7-9 to TRBJ2-2, with D tentatively TRBD2 (5 bases). V lost 1 base and J 6 bases, leaving 9 bases between the germline ends. The germline V gene encodes CDR1 SEHNR and CDR2 FQNEAQ (reference sequence). The CDR3 sequence is 14 residues long. CDR3: CASSLETSSGELFF. CDR3 nucleotide sequence: TGTGCCAGCAGCTTAGAAACTAGTTCCGGGGAGCTGTTTTTT.

The genes are TRBV7-8 and TRBJ2-7; TRBD2 aligns across 10 bases. V was clipped by 6 bases and J by 6 bases; unmatched bases: 8. CDR3 length: 14 amino acids. CDR1 SGHVS and CDR2 FQNEAQ come from the germline V gene. As DNA, the CDR3 is TGTGCCAGCAGGATGAGCGGGGGGGCAGTCGAGCAGTACTTC. Protein sequence: CASRMSGGAVEQYF.

In DNA form, the CDR3 reads TGTGCCAGCAGCTTCGGGACCGCTCACGAGCAGTACTTC. The encoded protein is CASSFGTAHEQYF. The rearrangement uses TRBV7-8 and TRBJ2-7, with D perhaps matching TRBD1 or TRBD2 (5 bases each). The CDR3 runs to 13 residues. Germline V gene sequence: CDR1 SGHVS, CDR2 FQNEAQ. Trimming pared 3 bases from V and 5 bases from J, leaving 11 bases between.

This clonotype was seen a single time. The chain is built from TRBV29-1 and TRBJ1-1; unclear D gene. Germline loops: CDR1 SQVTM, CDR2 ANQGSEA. With 4 bases removed from V and 0 bases from J, the gap between germline ends came to 9 bases. The CDR3 covers 13 residues. The CDR3 spells CSVVPMMNTEAFF. In nucleotides, the CDR3 is TGCAGCGTTGTACCAATGATGAACACTGAAGCTTTCTTT.

This clonotype was picked up many times. The chain carries TRBV10-2 and TRBJ2-7; TRBD1 matches 9 bases. Germline assignment: CDR1 WSHSY and CDR2 SAAADI. The J segment lost 4 bases and the V segment lost 11 bases, leaving 9 bases of the junction unmatched. This CDR3 contains 13 residues. The CDR3 is CAVGGQGWYEQYF. DNA of the CDR3: TGCGCCGTAGGGGGACAGGGTTGGTACGAGCAGTACTTC.

V gene TRBV2 combines with J gene TRBJ1-3; D is possibly TRBD1 (6 bases). Trimming left V 7 bases short and J 0 bases short, with 13 bases between. The CDR3 sequence is 15 residues long. Germline V gene lookup returns CDR1 SNHLY and CDR2 FYNNEI. As DNA, the CDR3 is TGTGCCAGCAATTTGGACAGAGGCTCTGGAAACACCATATATTTT. Protein: CASNLDRGSGNTIYF.

V and J are TRBV7-9 and TRBJ1-6; a weak D match, TRBD1 (6 bases). V lost 6 bases and J 1 base, leaving 10 bases between the germline ends. Per the germline V gene, CDR1 is SEHNR and CDR2 is FQNEAQ (reference sequence). This CDR3 has 15 amino acids. The CDR3 region is CASRSGESYNSPLHF. The CDR3, as DNA: TGTGCCAGCAGGTCAGGGGAGTCCTATAATTCACCCCTCCACTTT.

The CDR3 sequence: CATSTRQKNYEQYF. The CDR3 DNA reads as TGTGCCACCAGCACTCGTCAGAAGAACTACGAGCAGTACTTC. The gene calls are TRBV15 and TRBJ2-7; D unresolved. This CDR3 is built from 14 residues. Germline V lookup: CDR1 LNHNV, CDR2 YYDKDF (reference sequence). V gave up 4 bases and J gave up 3 bases, with 13 bases separating them. Variable domain in full (rest from reference TRBV15 and TRBJ2-7): DAMVIQNPRYQVTQFGKPVTLSCSQTLNHNVMYWYQQKSSQAPKLLFHYYDKDFNNEADTPDNFQSRRPNTSFCFLDIRSPGLGDTAMYLCATSTRQKNYEQYFGPGTRLTVT.

This chain connects TRBV6-6 to TRBJ2-7, with 8 bases matching TRBD2. The CDR3 runs 14 residues. CDR1 is MNHNY, CDR2 SVGAGI, per germline (reference sequence). V gave up 7 bases and J gave up 4 bases; unmatched junction bases: 9. CDR3 sequence: CASNLAGSGYEQYF. CDR3 in DNA: TGTGCCAGCAATCTAGCGGGCTCGGGGTACGAGCAGTACTTC.